One T cell receptor beta chain is described in this entry. Its antigen is not identified. This entry comes from a study of T cell responses to AZD1222 COVID-19 vaccine. The repertoire was sequenced with immunoSEQ multiplex PCR; TCRdb's copy has only in-frame clones and lacks some. The sample carries roughly 150,000 clones, about 93% recorded once. General study findings and limits: Repertoires were obtained solely post-peak T cell response.

Germline CDR1 reads MNHEY; CDR2 reads SVGAGI. The CDR3 extends over 14 amino acids. Trimming removed 9 bases from V and 2 bases from J, with 14 bases in between. This clonotype was sampled from an adult in good health. The chain combines TRBV6-5 with TRBJ1-5; TRBD1 might be the D (6 bases). The sample consisted of peripheral blood, taken on day 0 of AZD1222 vaccination. The CDR3 region is CASKGGVGNQPQHF. Written as DNA, the CDR3 is TGTGCCAGTAAGGGGGGAGTAGGCAATCAGCCCCAGCATTTT.